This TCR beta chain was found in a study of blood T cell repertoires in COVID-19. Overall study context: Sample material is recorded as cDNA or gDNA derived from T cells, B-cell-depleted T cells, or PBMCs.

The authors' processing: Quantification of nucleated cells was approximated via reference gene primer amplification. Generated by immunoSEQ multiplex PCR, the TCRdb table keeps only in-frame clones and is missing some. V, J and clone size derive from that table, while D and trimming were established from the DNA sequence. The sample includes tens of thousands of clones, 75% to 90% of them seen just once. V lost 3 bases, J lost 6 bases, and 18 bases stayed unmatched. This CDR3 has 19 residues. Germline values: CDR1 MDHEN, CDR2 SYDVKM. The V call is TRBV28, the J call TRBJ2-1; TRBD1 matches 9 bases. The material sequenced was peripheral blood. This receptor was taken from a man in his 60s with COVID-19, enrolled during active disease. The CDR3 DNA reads TGTGCCAGCAGTTTCCTACTTGGTCGGACAGGGGAGTTGAGCAATGAGCAGTTCTTC. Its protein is CASSFLLGRTGELSNEQFF.